These 24 T cell receptor beta chains were all obtained from the same sample, sequenced in a study of blood T cell repertoires in COVID-19. Some clones are missing from TCRdb's copy, which holds only in-frame ones; the method was immunoSEQ multiplex PCR. The data contain under 300,000 clones, 70% to 90% of them singletons. The source material was peripheral blood. These receptors originate from a man aged 55 to 70 with acute or convalescent COVID-19.

This chain connects TRBV30 to TRBJ1-1, with 7 bases that match TRBD1. V lost 2 bases to trimming and J lost 6 bases; unmatched junction nucleotides: 6. This CDR3 region has 13 residues. Germline CDR1 reads GTSNPN; CDR2 reads SVGIG (reference sequence). The CDR3 loop is CAWSSQGTAEAFF. The CDR3 bases are TGTGCCTGGAGTTCACAGGGGACGGCTGAAGCTTTCTTT.

J is TRBJ1-6 and V is TRBV25-1; D is ambiguous. Germline assignment: CDR1 MGHDK and CDR2 SYGVNS. The length of the CDR3 is 16 residues. Trimming cost V 1 base and J 10 bases, with 17 bases left between them. CDR3 DNA sequence: TGTGCCAGCAGTGAATTAAGGAGTGAAAGAGGGTCACCCCTCCACTTT. Translated: CASSELRSERGSPLHF.

The chain uses TRBV3-1 (or the pseudogene TRBV3-2) and TRBJ2-1, with 14 bases matching TRBD2. Germline trimming cut 5 bases from V and 5 bases from J; bases unmatched to any gene: 5. CDR3 size: 16 residues. Germline V gene lookup returns CDR1 LGHDT and CDR2 YNNKEL (reference sequence). CDR3: CASSSGLAGGNNEQFF. In DNA form, the CDR3 reads TGTGCCAGCAGCTCAGGACTAGCGGGAGGAAACAATGAGCAGTTCTTC.

This sequence joins TRBV5-1 and TRBJ1-3; D gene uncertain. V was shortened by 4 bases and J by 8 bases, with 16 bases between the two germline ends. The CDR3 sequence is 14 residues long. Germline V gene sequence: CDR1 SGHRS, CDR2 YFSETQ. In nucleotides, the CDR3 is TGCGCCAGCAGCCCACCCACAGACGTGGACACCATATATTTT. Protein product: CASSPPTDVDTIYF.

Written as DNA, the CDR3 is TGTGCCAGCCTTGGACGCGGCAGGGGCATGGTCCAAGAGACCCAGTACTTC. Its translation: CASLGRGRGMVQETQYF. The chain links TRBV28 to TRBJ2-5, with a tentative D call TRBD1 (6 bases). This CDR3 spans 17 amino acids. Trimming pared 8 bases from V and 1 base from J, leaving 23 bases between. The germline V gene encodes CDR1 MDHEN and CDR2 SYDVKM.

This clone has a handful of counts. The chain is built from TRBV27 and TRBJ1-2, with TRBD1 matching over 10 bases. The CDR3 has 14 residues. After removal of 5 bases from V and 7 bases from J, the junction contained 7 bases not matched to a gene. CDR1 and CDR2 (germline): MNHEY, SMNVEV (reference sequence). The CDR3 spells CASSQKGQGVGYTF. Written as DNA, the CDR3 is TGTGCCAGCAGTCAGAAAGGACAGGGGGTTGGCTACACCTTC.

J is TRBJ1-4 and V is TRBV28; no firm D call. CDR3 length: 13 residues. The germline V gene has CDR1 MDHEN and CDR2 SYDVKM. Between the trimmed V and J ends, which lost 3 bases and 8 bases, there was a span of 10 bases. The CDR3 here is CASSFFRLEKLFF. DNA for the CDR3: TGTGCCAGCAGTTTTTTCAGACTCGAAAAACTGTTTTTT.

The CDR3 sequence is CAISGGLEEHTQYF. Written as DNA, the CDR3 is TGTGCCATCAGTGGGGGACTAGAGGAGCATACGCAGTATTTT. The chain couples TRBV10-3 to TRBJ2-3; 8 bases fit TRBD2. Trimming removed 4 bases from V and 7 bases from J; junction bases left unmatched: 7. Germline CDR1 and CDR2: ENHRY and SYGVKD. The CDR3 loop spans 14 amino acids.

The gene calls are TRBV6-5 and TRBJ2-4; the match to TRBD1 covers 7 bases. Losses at the gene ends were 6 bases for V and 0 bases for J; bases not matched to a gene: 5. CDR1 is MNHEY and CDR2 is SVGAGI in the germline V gene. The CDR3 extends over 15 amino acids. The DNA of the CDR3 is TGTGCCAGCAGCGATACAGGGGTAGCCAAAAACATTCAGTACTTC. This translates into CASSDTGVAKNIQYF.

The chain uses TRBV10-2 and TRBJ2-1; 7 bases map to TRBD1. Losses at the gene ends were 4 bases for V and 5 bases for J; bases not matched to a gene: 5. Germline loops: CDR1 WSHSY, CDR2 SAAADI. The CDR3 contains 14 residues. The chain's CDR3 is CASSAGTAHNEQFF. The DNA for the CDR3 is TGCGCCAGCAGTGCCGGGACAGCCCACAATGAGCAGTTCTTC.

V and J are TRBV27 and TRBJ1-3, with 8 bases matching TRBD1. Germline V CDR1 and CDR2: MNHEY, SMNVEV (reference sequence). V gave up 6 bases and J gave up 2 bases; unmatched junction bases: 3. This CDR3 comprises 14 residues. In nucleotides, the CDR3 is TGTGCCAGCAGGAGGACAGGGACTGGAAACACCATATATTTT. Encoded protein: CASRRTGTGNTIYF.

The chain has TRBV5-1 and TRBJ2-5, with D maybe TRBD2 (6 bases). The germline CDR1 and CDR2 sequences are SGHRS and YFSETQ. The V gene lost 4 bases and the J gene lost 1 base, with 8 bases spanning the gap. This CDR3 has 13 residues. This CDR3 is CASSRELQETQYF. The DNA for the CDR3 is TGCGCCAGCAGCCGGGAGCTCCAAGAGACCCAGTACTTC.

V usage is TRBV13 and J usage is TRBJ2-7, with D perhaps TRBD1 (6 bases). Germline V gene lookup returns CDR1 PRHDT and CDR2 FYEKMQ (reference sequence). V shed 2 bases and J shed 1 base, with 9 bases lying between them. The CDR3 contains 14 residues. DNA for the CDR3: TGTGCCAGCAGCTTACAGGGGACGTCCTACGAGCAGTACTTC. Its translation: CASSLQGTSYEQYF.

V and J are TRBV29-1 and TRBJ2-1; 7 bases align to TRBD2. Trimming at V came to 6 bases and at J to 8 bases, leaving 16 bases not matched to a gene. The CDR3 totals 15 residues. Germline-derived CDR1 and CDR2 are SQVTM and ANQGSEA. CDR3 bases: TGCAGCGTCGCCGCCGGGACTACCTGGGTCGATGAGCAGTTCTTC. Amino acids: CSVAAGTTWVDEQFF.

The rearrangement links TRBV7-2 to TRBJ1-4, with D tentatively TRBD1 (6 bases). The CDR3 length is 14 residues. Trimming left V 2 bases short and J 5 bases short, with 9 bases between. Per germline, CDR1 SGHTA and CDR2 FQGNSA. The CDR3 loop reads CASSLTGTNEKLFF. In nucleotides, the CDR3 is TGTGCCAGCAGCTTAACAGGGACGAATGAAAAACTGTTTTTT.

This chain connects TRBV28 to TRBJ2-1; possible D gene TRBD1, 6 bases. Germline lookup yields CDR1 MDHEN and CDR2 SYDVKM. CDR3 length equals 16 residues. V was trimmed by 6 bases and J by 3 bases, leaving 18 bases between them. Here the CDR3 reads CASSAQGRMLYNEQFF. DNA for the CDR3: TGTGCCAGCAGCGCGCAGGGGCGGATGCTCTACAATGAGCAGTTCTTC.

This clone showed up just once. The chain uses TRBV7-9 and TRBJ1-1; D is uncertain. There are 13 residues in the CDR3. V lost 3 bases and J 6 bases, leaving 11 bases between the germline ends. Germline values: CDR1 SEHNR, CDR2 FQNEAQ (reference sequence). The CDR3 bases are TGTGCCAGCAGCTTGACCGGGAAGTCTGAAGCTTTCTTT. Protein sequence: CASSLTGKSEAFF.

V usage is TRBV7-3 and J usage is TRBJ1-1; the D gene is possibly TRBD1 (5 bases). Trimming left V 5 bases short and J 1 base short, with 11 bases between. In germline, CDR1 is SGHTA, CDR2 FQGTGA. This CDR3 spans 14 amino acids. Written as DNA, the CDR3 is TGTGCCAGCAGCCCAGGACACACGAACACTGAAGCTTTCTTT. Its protein is CASSPGHTNTEAFF.

This clone was seen a few times. This chain uses TRBV29-1 with TRBJ2-1; 10 nucleotides match TRBD2. Germline CDR1 and CDR2: SQVTM and ANQGSEA. The CDR3 spans 13 residues. The V gene end was trimmed by 6 bases and the J gene end by 6 bases; junction bases not matched to a gene: 5. The CDR3 region is CSVKREGPNEQFF. The DNA for the CDR3 is TGCAGCGTAAAGCGGGAGGGCCCCAATGAGCAGTTCTTC.

The genes are TRBV18 and TRBJ2-6; D ambiguous. The CDR3 is 15 residues long. The V and J ends lost 3 bases and 1 base respectively, with 7 bases between them. CDR1 KGHSH and CDR2 LQKENI come from the germline V gene. The chain's CDR3 is CASSPPGSGANVLTF. The CDR3 coding sequence is TGTGCCAGCTCACCCCCCGGGTCTGGGGCCAACGTCCTGACTTTC.

The V gene is TRBV7-9, the J gene TRBJ1-5, with D perhaps TRBD1 (5 bases). Germline V gene sequence: CDR1 SEHNR, CDR2 FQNEAQ (reference sequence). The CDR3 runs to 18 residues. V lost 1 base and J 6 bases, leaving 22 bases between the germline ends. The CDR3 protein is CASSLEVGPWGEGQPQHF. For the CDR3, the DNA is TGTGCCAGCAGCTTAGAAGTGGGACCATGGGGGGAAGGTCAGCCCCAGCATTTT. Full variable domain (outside the CDR3, taken from reference TRBV7-9 and TRBJ1-5): DTGVSQNPRHKITKRGQNVTFRCDPISEHNRLYWYRQTLGQGPEFLTYFQNEAQLEKSRLLSDRFSAERPKGSFSTLEIQRTEQGDSAMYLCASSLEVGPWGEGQPQHFGDGTRLSIL.

This clone came up a few times. V is TRBV29-1 and J is TRBJ2-2; perhaps TRBD2 as D (6 bases). Per germline, CDR1 SQVTM and CDR2 ANQGSEA. There are 15 residues in the CDR3. Trimming took off 6 bases at V and 5 bases at J, with 19 bases between the two ends. CDR3 nucleotide sequence: TGCAGCGTCGGCGCGGGGACTCGAGTAACCGGGGAGCTGTTTTTT. Translating gives CSVGAGTRVTGELFF.

The chain couples TRBV4-3 to TRBJ2-7, with 8 bases that match TRBD1. This CDR3 has 17 residues. The V gene's germline CDR1 is LGHNA and CDR2 YSLEER. J gave up 5 bases and V 0 bases, and 12 bases lay outside the gene matches. CDR3 nucleotides: TGCGCCAGCAGCCAAGAGTCGGGCAGGGGGCTTGGCGACGAGCAGTACTTC. Translation: CASSQESGRGLGDEQYF.

CDR3 sequence (DNA): TGTGCCAGCAGACCGGGACTGCTAGACAATGAGCAGTTCTTC. It specifies CASRPGLLDNEQFF. This chain links TRBV11-2 with TRBJ2-1; perhaps TRBD2 as D (6 bases). CDR3 length: 14 residues. The V gene's germline CDR1 is SGHAT and CDR2 FQNNGV. The ends were cut back, 6 bases at V and 5 bases at J, with 14 bases in the middle.